This paragraph reports one TCR beta chain. V lost 4 bases, J lost 8 bases, and 11 bases stayed unmatched. The CDR3 has 15 amino acids. The germline V gene encodes CDR1 SGHNT and CDR2 YYREEE (reference sequence). The data were taken from a study of shared T cell receptors in the human thymus. Using immunoSEQ multiplex PCR, the repertoire was profiled, and TCRdb retains in-frame clones only, with some absent. The repertoire holds 700,000 or so clones, with roughly 85% as singletons. These records were also assigned to another study, of human thymus T cells. As that study records: Biased V and J segment usage appeared in thymus and peripheral blood.

The receptor was isolated from a girl in the first two years of life with a congenital heart defect. J is TRBJ2-3 and V is TRBV5-4, with TRBD1 matching 9 bases. Material for sequencing was thymocytes. This chain's CDR3 is CASSVGTGRDGTQYF. The CDR3 DNA sequence: TGTGCCAGCAGCGTGGGGACAGGGCGCGACGGTACGCAGTATTTT.